A single sample gave rise to the 32 T cell receptor beta chains below, sequenced in a study of T cell responses to AZD1222 COVID-19 vaccine. Profiled with immunoSEQ multiplex PCR; TCRdb holds only in-frame clones, not every one. Of about 130,000 clones detected, roughly 88% appear once; the ten largest clones hold over 7%. The input for sequencing was peripheral blood, taken on day 0 of AZD1222 vaccination. These receptors originate from an adult in good health.

This chain links TRBV27 with TRBJ1-2; TRBD1 matches at 7 bases. Trimming at V came to 3 bases and at J to 7 bases, leaving 17 bases not matched to a gene. The CDR3 covers 17 residues. In germline, CDR1 is MNHEY, CDR2 SMNVEV (reference sequence). The CDR3 DNA reads TGTGCCAGCAGTTTCCGAGACAGGGTCTTTGGGGTCGGTGGCTACACCTTC. Encoded protein: CASSFRDRVFGVGGYTF.

The CDR3 DNA is TGTGCCAGTAGTAGCCCGCCCGGGACATCCAATCAGCCCCAGCATTTT. Protein: CASSSPPGTSNQPQHF. The chain combines TRBV19 with TRBJ1-5; a weak D match, TRBD1 (6 bases). Germline loops: CDR1 LNHDA, CDR2 SQIVND (reference sequence). V gave up 4 bases and J gave up 3 bases, with 16 bases separating them. This CDR3 is built from 16 residues.

The chain combines TRBV5-1 with TRBJ2-5, with D tentatively TRBD2 (5 bases). Trimming shortened V by 5 bases and J by 5 bases, and 16 bases separated the two germline ends. CDR1 is SGHRS and CDR2 is YFSETQ in the germline V gene. This CDR3 has 14 amino acids. CDR3 nucleotides: TGCGCCAGCAGGCTCCCTGGGAGTACCGAGACCCAGTACTTC. As protein: CASRLPGSTETQYF.

DNA of the CDR3: TGTGCCAGCAGCTTAGCAGGGACTAGCGGTAACAATGAGCAGTTCTTC. It translates to CASSLAGTSGNNEQFF. V and J are TRBV11-2 and TRBJ2-1, with 11 positions matching TRBD2. Germline V lookup: CDR1 SGHAT, CDR2 FQNNGV. J gave up 5 bases and V 1 base, and 4 bases lay outside the gene matches. This CDR3 is 16 amino acids long.

This clone was found a few times. The DNA of the CDR3 is TGCGCCAGCCGCCGGGACTCCCGGGACACCGGAAACACCATATATTTT. This codes for CASRRDSRDTGNTIYF. The genes are TRBV5-1 and TRBJ1-3, with D possibly matching TRBD1 (6 bases). The CDR3 is made up of 16 amino acids. Trimming left V 7 bases short and J 4 bases short, with 21 bases between. Germline V gives CDR1 SGHRS, CDR2 YFSETQ. Full variable domain (rest looked up from reference TRBV5-1 and TRBJ1-3): KAGVTQTPRYLIKTRGQQVTLSCSPISGHRSVSWYQQTPGQGLQFLFEYFSETQRNKGNFPGRFSGRQFSNSRSEMNVSTLELGDSALYLCASRRDSRDTGNTIYFGEGSWLTVV.

The rearrangement uses TRBV28 and TRBJ1-6; no firm D call. Per germline, CDR1 MDHEN and CDR2 SYDVKM. V gave up 6 bases and J gave up 8 bases, with 14 bases separating them. CDR3 length: 14 residues. CDR3 residues: CASSYDILYSPLHF. CDR3 bases: TGTGCCAGCAGCTACGACATCTTATATTCACCCCTCCACTTT.

This sequence joins TRBV7-2 and TRBJ1-3, with 8 bases fitting TRBD1. Trimming removed 5 bases from V and 0 bases from J; junction bases left unmatched: 6. This CDR3 contains 16 residues. Germline V gives CDR1 SGHTA, CDR2 FQGNSA. CDR3 coding DNA: TGTGCCAGCAGCCCCAGGGGGCGCCCCTCTGGAAACACCATATATTTT. This sequence encodes CASSPRGRPSGNTIYF.

This rearrangement joins TRBV6-6 to TRBJ2-1; 7 bases match TRBD1. The germline V gene encodes CDR1 MNHNY and CDR2 SVGAGI (reference sequence). The CDR3 is 14 amino acids. The junction had 3 bases not matched to a gene; V was cut back by 1 base and J by 6 bases. The CDR3 loop is CASSYWGQSNEQFF. The DNA for the CDR3 is TGTGCCAGCAGTTACTGGGGACAGTCCAATGAGCAGTTCTTC.

This sequence joins TRBV10-1 and TRBJ2-7, with 11 bases that match TRBD1. V gave up 5 bases and J gave up 3 bases; unmatched junction bases: 6. Germline CDR1 WNHNN, CDR2 SYGVQD (reference sequence). The CDR3 has 15 amino acids. CDR3 amino acids: CASSPTGTGGYEQYF. The DNA of the CDR3 is TGCGCCAGCAGTCCAACCGGGACAGGGGGCTACGAGCAGTACTTC.

The J gene is TRBJ1-1, the V gene TRBV5-8, with 7 bases fitting TRBD1. Germline V gene sequence: CDR1 SGHTS, CDR2 YDEGEE. This CDR3 spans 13 amino acids. Losses at the gene ends were 6 bases for V and 6 bases for J; bases not matched to a gene: 8. CDR3 amino acids: CASNKNRGSEAFF. The DNA for the CDR3 is TGTGCCAGCAACAAAAACAGGGGTTCTGAAGCTTTCTTT.

This rearrangement joins TRBV5-3 to TRBJ1-2; D gene uncertain. TRBV5-3 is noted as an ORF with a role that remains uncertain. The CDR3 sequence is 11 residues long. Trimming shortened V by 7 bases and J by 6 bases, and 10 bases separated the two germline ends. Here the CDR3 reads CARDNANGYTF. DNA of the CDR3: TGTGCCAGAGACAACGCGAATGGCTACACCTTC.

The DNA for the CDR3 is TGTGCCAGCAGTTCGAGGGGACAGGGCACCTCACCCCTCCACTTT. Amino acids: CASSSRGQGTSPLHF. This rearrangement joins TRBV27 to TRBJ1-6; TRBD1 matches at 9 bases. V trimming: 4 bases; J trimming: 10 bases; junction bases outside the gene matches: 8. The length of the CDR3 is 15 residues. The germline CDR1 and CDR2 sequences are MNHEY and SMNVEV (reference sequence).

CDR3 region: CASSPLRCYTF. The CDR3 bases are TGTGCCAGCAGTCCCCTGCGTTGCTACACCTTC. The chain uses TRBV27 and TRBJ1-2; D is unresolved. Germline V gene sequence: CDR1 MNHEY, CDR2 SMNVEV (reference sequence). This CDR3 contains 11 residues. The V and J ends lost 5 bases and 9 bases respectively, with 10 bases between them.

In its sample, this clone was seen once. V gene TRBV19 combines with J gene TRBJ2-5, with no clear D. CDR1 and CDR2 (germline): LNHDA, SQIVND (reference sequence). The V end was cut by 5 bases, the J end by 4 bases, with 8 bases between. The CDR3 has 12 amino acids. The CDR3 protein is CASSHFGETQYF. The CDR3 coding sequence is TGTGCCAGTAGTCATTTCGGAGAGACCCAGTACTTC.

V gene TRBV6-5 combines with J gene TRBJ2-7; no clear D. Germline CDR1 and CDR2: MNHEY and SVGAGI. This CDR3 has 14 amino acids. V was cut by 6 bases and J by 5 bases, with 17 bases left in between. For the CDR3, the DNA is TGTGCCAGCAGATCCTCGGACCTTCCGGACGAGCAGTACTTC. This sequence encodes CASRSSDLPDEQYF.

The chain recombines TRBV5-1 with TRBJ1-1; 7 nucleotides align to TRBD1. The germline V gene has CDR1 SGHRS and CDR2 YFSETQ. This CDR3 region has 14 residues. The J segment lost 2 bases and the V segment lost 6 bases, leaving 7 bases of the junction unmatched. CDR3 coding DNA: TGCGCCAGCAAACATCGGGACAGTAACACTGAAGCTTTCTTT. Residues: CASKHRDSNTEAFF.

This clone turned up a few times. V gene TRBV2 combines with J gene TRBJ2-2, with D tentatively TRBD1 (6 bases). The length of the CDR3 is 14 residues. Trimming took off 4 bases at V and 1 base at J, with 7 bases between the two ends. Germline V lookup: CDR1 SNHLY, CDR2 FYNNEI. The CDR3 DNA reads TGTGCCAGCAGTGGGACAGAGAACACCGGGGAGCTGTTTTTT. Protein sequence: CASSGTENTGELFF.

The V and J genes are TRBV10-1 and TRBJ1-5; weak D call: TRBD1 (5 bases). V lost 0 bases and J lost 5, with 26 bases in between. The CDR3 has 20 amino acids. Germline CDR1 is WNHNN and CDR2 is SYGVQD (reference sequence). The CDR3 nucleotides are TGCGCCAGCAGTGAGTCTAGTCGTAAAGTGGGGCCGGATCTGGATCAGCCCCAGCATTTT. It specifies CASSESSRKVGPDLDQPQHF.

The chain combines TRBV6-2 or TRBV6-3 with TRBJ2-4; 7 bases match TRBD2. The ends lost 6 bases at V and 0 bases at J; junction bases unmatched: 8. Germline V gives CDR1 MNHEY, CDR2 SVGEGT. This CDR3 has 16 residues. The CDR3 nucleotides are TGTGCCAGCAGCCAAGAAACGGGAGGAGCCAAAAACATTCAGTACTTC. Amino acid sequence: CASSQETGGAKNIQYF.

The genes are TRBV5-1 and TRBJ2-7; 7 bases fit TRBD1. V was clipped by 4 bases and J by 7 bases; unmatched bases: 11. The CDR3 length is 14 residues. Per the germline V gene, CDR1 is SGHRS and CDR2 is YFSETQ. The CDR3 loop is CASSQGQAKGEQYF. Here the CDR3 DNA reads TGCGCCAGCAGCCAAGGACAGGCCAAGGGGGAGCAGTACTTC.

J is TRBJ2-5 and V is TRBV5-6; TRBD2 is a possible D gene (5 bases). Germline CDR1 and CDR2: SGHDT and YYEEEE. V was cut by 3 bases and J by 0 bases, with 15 bases left in between. This CDR3 has 16 amino acids. CDR3: CASSWFPQRYQETQYF. The CDR3 region has the DNA TGTGCCAGCAGCTGGTTCCCTCAGCGGTACCAAGAGACCCAGTACTTC.

The V gene is TRBV11-2, the J gene TRBJ2-3; 9 positions match TRBD2. V gave up 3 bases and J gave up 3 bases; unmatched junction bases: 4. The CDR3 sequence is 15 residues long. Germline V gene sequence: CDR1 SGHAT, CDR2 FQNNGV. CDR3 DNA: TGTGCCAGCAGCTTTAGTCTAGCGGGAACAGATACGCAGTATTTT. Translation: CASSFSLAGTDTQYF.

The chain joins TRBV10-3 to TRBJ2-2; 9 bases match TRBD1. J gave up 1 base and V 5 bases, and 2 bases lay outside the gene matches. The CDR3 spans 15 residues. In germline, CDR1 is ENHRY, CDR2 SYGVKD. CDR3 nucleotide sequence: TGTGCCATCAGTCCGGGACAGGGGAACACCGGGGAGCTGTTTTTT. This encodes CAISPGQGNTGELFF.

This chain joins TRBV6-5 and TRBJ2-1; weak D call: TRBD1 (6 bases). The CDR3 has 13 amino acids. Germline CDR1 reads MNHEY; CDR2 reads SVGAGI. V gave up 5 bases and J gave up 6 bases, with 11 bases separating them. The CDR3: CASSKLGANEQFF. CDR3 DNA sequence: TGTGCCAGCAGTAAATTGGGGGCCAATGAGCAGTTCTTC.

The rearrangement links TRBV19 to TRBJ2-7; D remains ambiguous. The germline V gene has CDR1 LNHDA and CDR2 SQIVND (reference sequence). The CDR3 spans 14 residues. V was trimmed by 1 base and J by 2 bases, leaving 9 bases between them. In DNA, the CDR3 is TGTGCCAGTAGTATAGCGGTGCAAACCTACGAGCAGTACTTC. Translating gives CASSIAVQTYEQYF.

This clone was found once. The gene calls are TRBV4-2 and TRBJ2-7; 12 positions agree with TRBD2. This CDR3 comprises 14 residues. Looked up from germline, CDR1 is LGHNA and CDR2 is YNFKEQ. J lost 5 bases, V lost 4 bases, and 3 bases had no gene match. CDR3 amino acids: CASSLRLAGDEQYF. CDR3 sequence (DNA): TGTGCCAGCAGCCTCAGACTAGCGGGGGACGAGCAGTACTTC.

The chain links TRBV28 to TRBJ1-5, with no clear D. The CDR3 consists of 14 residues. CDR1 is MDHEN, CDR2 SYDVKM, per germline. Trimming removed 3 bases from V and 3 bases from J, with 9 bases in between. CDR3 in DNA: TGTGCCAGCAGTTTTGAGGGTTCCAATCAGCCCCAGCATTTT. Protein sequence: CASSFEGSNQPQHF.

The chain employs TRBV25-1 and TRBJ1-2, with D uncertain. The CDR3 spans 13 residues. Germline CDR1 MGHDK, CDR2 SYGVNS. Deletions cut 8 bases from V and 3 bases from J, with 13 bases between. The CDR3 here is CASVDPRHYGYTF. The CDR3 DNA sequence: TGTGCCAGCGTCGACCCCCGGCACTATGGCTACACCTTC.

V and J are TRBV10-3 and TRBJ1-4; possibly TRBD1 for D (5 bases). V dropped 3 bases and J dropped 8 bases, with 13 bases sitting between them. Germline V gene data show CDR1 as ENHRY and CDR2 as SYGVKD. There are 14 residues in the CDR3. Here the CDR3 reads CAISEGLGQEKLFF. The CDR3 DNA is TGTGCCATCAGTGAAGGGCTGGGGCAGGAAAAACTGTTTTTT.

The V call is TRBV30, the J call TRBJ1-6, with 8 bases identical to TRBD1. The length of the CDR3 is 14 residues. V was clipped by 0 bases and J by 8 bases; unmatched bases: 3. Germline V CDR1 and CDR2: GTSNPN, SVGIG (reference sequence). The CDR3 nucleotides read TGTGCCTGGAGTGTACAGGGGGGGGATTCACCCCTCCACTTT. This sequence encodes CAWSVQGGDSPLHF.

The chain recombines TRBV30 with TRBJ2-7; maybe TRBD2 (5 bases). Germline CDR1 reads GTSNPN; CDR2 reads SVGIG (reference sequence). The CDR3 loop spans 15 amino acids. The V end lost 5 bases, the J end lost 3 bases, and 20 bases lay between the germline ends. The CDR3 region has the DNA TGTGCCTGGGGCGACGCCGGACTCCCGCTCTACGAGCAGTACTTC. Its protein product is CAWGDAGLPLYEQYF.

V usage is TRBV6-4 and J usage is TRBJ2-3; D may be TRBD2 (5 bases). Trimming took 4 bases from V and 2 from J, leaving 19 bases between them. This CDR3 has 17 amino acids. Germline CDR1 MRHNA, CDR2 SNTAGT. The CDR3 is CASSARALLPHTDTQYF. The DNA of the CDR3 is TGTGCCAGCAGTGCGAGGGCCCTGCTGCCCCACACAGATACGCAGTATTTT.